The 30 T cell receptor beta chains below come from one sample, sequenced in a study of cytomegalovirus exposure and HLA in healthy donors. Clones were read by immunoSEQ multiplex PCR, and TCRdb kept only the in-frame ones, dropping some. The sample yields about 97,000 clones, approximately 94% seen once. The sample was PBMCs. Receptor source: a woman aged 18 to 35 in good health and CMV-seronegative.

This chain uses TRBV6-5 with TRBJ1-1, with 9 bases lining up with TRBD1. The CDR3 is 13 residues long. With 6 bases clipped from V and 7 bases from J, the junction kept 6 bases outside the gene matches. Per germline, CDR1 MNHEY and CDR2 SVGAGI. The CDR3 is CASSGQGKFEAFF. The CDR3 DNA is TGTGCCAGCAGCGGACAGGGGAAGTTTGAAGCTTTCTTT.

The gene calls are TRBV5-6 and TRBJ2-5, with 7 bases aligning to TRBD1. Trimming removed 4 bases from V and 4 bases from J; junction bases left unmatched: 10. This CDR3 region has 15 residues. CDR1 SGHDT and CDR2 YYEEEE come from the germline V gene. CDR3 loop: CASSSTGALGETQYF. The CDR3 coding sequence is TGTGCCAGCAGCAGCACAGGGGCCCTAGGAGAGACCCAGTACTTC. The full variable domain, in which reference TRBV5-6 and TRBJ2-5 provide the parts outside the CDR3, is DAGVTQSPTHLIKTRGQQVTLRCSPKSGHDTVSWYQQALGQGPQFIFQYYEEEERQRGNFPDRFSGHQFPNYSSELNVNALLLGDSALYLCASSSTGALGETQYFGPGTRLLVL.

The chain has TRBV7-9 and TRBJ1-2, with D possibly matching TRBD1 (5 bases). Deletions cut 3 bases from V and 4 bases from J, with 12 bases between. Germline V lookup: CDR1 SEHNR, CDR2 FQNEAQ (reference sequence). This CDR3 has 14 residues. CDR3 region: CASSLVGVSYGYTF. DNA of the CDR3: TGTGCCAGCAGCTTGGTAGGGGTCTCCTATGGCTACACCTTC.

The CDR3: CASSYFQGANEQYF. In DNA form, the CDR3 reads TGTGCCAGCAGTTACTTCCAGGGGGCCAACGAGCAGTACTTC. V is TRBV6-5 and J is TRBJ2-7, with 8 positions matching TRBD1. The CDR3 has 14 residues. In germline, CDR1 is MNHEY, CDR2 SVGAGI. Trimming removed 1 base from V and 5 bases from J; junction bases left unmatched: 4.

This clone showed up just a few times. This sequence joins TRBV29-1 and TRBJ1-1; D unresolved. Germline loops: CDR1 SQVTM, CDR2 ANQGSEA. The CDR3 has 13 amino acids. V shed 6 bases and J shed 1 base, with 12 bases lying between them. The CDR3 sequence is CSVAGIQNTEAFF. The CDR3 nucleotides are TGCAGCGTCGCCGGGATCCAGAACACTGAAGCTTTCTTT.

This chain links TRBV21-1 with TRBJ1-5; the DNA was not used to check the table's D call, TRBD1. TRBV21-1 is tagged as a pseudogene. The CDR3 contains 14 residues. The CDR3 sequence is CAGRRDRGNQPQHF. The DNA for the CDR3 is TGTGCCGGGCGCCGGGACAGGGGCAATCAGCCCCAGCATTTT.

V gene TRBV5-6 combines with J gene TRBJ2-1; unclear D gene. Trimming removed 0 bases from V and 7 bases from J, with 5 bases in between. Germline V gene sequence: CDR1 SGHDT, CDR2 YYEEEE. This CDR3 is 12 amino acids long. CDR3 region: CASSLGANEQFF. CDR3 in DNA: TGTGCCAGCAGCTTGGGGGCGAATGAGCAGTTCTTC.

This clone appeared once. The chain links TRBV5-1 to TRBJ2-2; D might be TRBD1 (6 bases). Germline V gene lookup returns CDR1 SGHRS and CDR2 YFSETQ. CDR3 length: 14 residues. The ends were cut back, 5 bases at V and 5 bases at J, with 13 bases in the middle. The CDR3 DNA reads TGCGCCAGCAGGGACACAGGGTTAACCGGGGAGCTGTTTTTT. Protein: CASRDTGLTGELFF.

The chain couples TRBV10-1 to TRBJ2-1; TRBD2 agrees at 9 bases. The germline gives CDR1 WNHNN, CDR2 SYGVQD (reference sequence). This CDR3 has 18 residues. Unmatched junction bases numbered 25, after V lost 10 bases and J lost 9 bases. CDR3 protein: CANIRELKRGDRTSEQFF. The DNA of the CDR3 is TGCGCCAATATAAGGGAGCTGAAGCGGGGGGATCGAACCAGTGAGCAGTTCTTC.

The chain is built from TRBV30 and TRBJ2-1; D is unclear. Germline V gives CDR1 GTSNPN, CDR2 SVGIG (reference sequence). The germline V and J ends were trimmed by 4 bases and 0 bases, with 10 bases remaining between them. This CDR3 has 14 amino acids. The chain's CDR3 is CAWISPSSYNEQFF. In nucleotides, the CDR3 is TGTGCCTGGATTTCTCCCAGCTCCTACAATGAGCAGTTCTTC.

This chain uses TRBV13 with TRBJ1-4; 7 nucleotides align to TRBD1. V shed 5 bases, J shed 12 bases, and the junction held 21 bases outside the gene matches. Germline V CDR1 and CDR2: PRHDT, FYEKMQ (reference sequence). This CDR3 is built from 17 residues. The CDR3 protein is CASSPSGTEGFGGELFF. The CDR3 DNA is TGTGCCAGCAGCCCCTCCGGGACAGAGGGCTTCGGGGGTGAACTGTTTTTT.

This clone was seen a handful of times. The chain is built from TRBV13 and TRBJ1-3, with D hard to call. The CDR3 consists of 12 residues. Trimming removed 5 bases from V and 4 bases from J, with 6 bases in between. Per the germline V gene, CDR1 is PRHDT and CDR2 is FYEKMQ (reference sequence). DNA of the CDR3: TGTGCCAGCAGCCAGTGGGGAAACACCATATATTTT. It encodes CASSQWGNTIYF. The complete variable domain, with remaining parts taken from reference TRBV13 and TRBJ1-3, reads AAGVIQSPRHLIKEKRETATLKCYPIPRHDTVYWYQQGPGQDPQFLISFYEKMQSDKGSIPDRFSAQQFSDYHSELNMSSLELGDSALYFCASSQWGNTIYFGEGSWLTVV.

This clone was seen just once. The chain uses TRBV29-1 and TRBJ2-2; D is unresolved. CDR1 and CDR2 (germline): SQVTM, ANQGSEA. The CDR3 is 12 residues long. Trimming stripped 3 bases from V and 1 base from J, with 3 bases between. The CDR3 loop is CSVDVNTGELFF. CDR3 coding DNA: TGCAGCGTTGACGTGAACACCGGGGAGCTGTTTTTT.

J is TRBJ1-4 and V is TRBV30; D not resolved. CDR1 and CDR2 (germline): GTSNPN, SVGIG (reference sequence). CDR3 length equals 18 residues. V lost 0 bases to trimming and J lost 8 bases, with 25 bases between them. The CDR3 loop reads CAWSVPGKPVRNYEKLFF. CDR3 DNA: TGTGCCTGGAGTGTACCCGGCAAACCCGTTCGCAACTACGAAAAACTGTTTTTT.

The CDR3 coding sequence is TGTGCCAGCAGCTCACTATCCGCGACCCCGACAGGATCCTACGAGCAGTACTTC. Amino acid sequence: CASSSLSATPTGSYEQYF. The chain uses TRBV5-6 and TRBJ2-7, with D possibly being TRBD1 (6 bases). This CDR3 has 18 residues. V lost 3 bases to trimming and J lost 1 base, with 23 bases between them. Looked up from germline, CDR1 is SGHDT and CDR2 is YYEEEE.

This chain links TRBV9 with TRBJ1-6, with 8 bases aligning to TRBD1. The trim removed 6 bases at V and 9 bases at J, leaving 8 bases unmatched. Germline V lookup: CDR1 SGDLS, CDR2 YYNGEE. The CDR3 contains 14 residues. CDR3 DNA: TGTGCCAGCACAACAGGGGGGCTTGGTTCACCCCTCCACTTT. It translates to CASTTGGLGSPLHF. Looking up the rest from reference TRBV9 and TRBJ1-6 gives the full variable domain: DSGVTQTPKHLITATGQRVTLRCSPRSGDLSVYWYQQSLDQGLQFLIQYYNGEERAKGNILERFSAQQFPDLHSELNLSSLELGDSALYFCASTTGGLGSPLHFGNGTRLTVT.

Here the CDR3 reads CASSVGETPPENEQYF. The CDR3, as DNA: TGTGCCAGCAGCGTAGGTGAGACACCACCGGAAAACGAGCAGTACTTC. This rearrangement joins TRBV9 to TRBJ2-7, with D unclear. Germline V gene sequence: CDR1 SGDLS, CDR2 YYNGEE. The CDR3 is 16 residues long. V lost 0 bases to trimming and J lost 5 bases, with 18 bases between them.

V gene TRBV7-9 combines with J gene TRBJ1-2; TRBD1 is a possible D gene (5 bases). Trimming shortened V by 4 bases and J by 6 bases, and 6 bases separated the two germline ends. This CDR3 is 11 amino acids long. Looked up from germline, CDR1 is SEHNR and CDR2 is FQNEAQ (reference sequence). For the CDR3, the DNA is TGTGCCAGCAGCTGGGGGGATGGCTACACCTTC. This sequence encodes CASSWGDGYTF.

V and J are TRBV6-5 and TRBJ1-5; 8 nucleotides match TRBD1. V trimming: 5 bases; J trimming: 5 bases; junction bases outside the gene matches: 2. CDR1 is MNHEY, CDR2 SVGAGI, per germline. The CDR3 has 13 amino acids. CDR3 amino acids: CASSPGGHQPQHF. CDR3 bases: TGTGCCAGCAGTCCAGGGGGCCATCAGCCCCAGCATTTT.

The J gene is TRBJ1-2, the V gene TRBV19; 10 bases align to TRBD1. V gave up 8 bases and J gave up 4 bases; unmatched junction bases: 7. The CDR3 consists of 14 residues. Germline V lookup: CDR1 LNHDA, CDR2 SQIVND (reference sequence). CDR3 region: CASSTGGAIYGYTF. The CDR3 bases are TGTGCCAGTTCGACAGGGGGCGCGATCTATGGCTACACCTTC.

The V gene is TRBV4-2, the J gene TRBJ2-2, with 7 bases identical to TRBD2. CDR1 LGHNA and CDR2 YNFKEQ come from the germline V gene. Losses at the gene ends were 3 bases for V and 7 bases for J; bases not matched to a gene: 8. The CDR3 covers 15 residues. CDR3 protein: CASSHITGGDGELFF. DNA of the CDR3: TGTGCCAGCAGCCATATTACGGGAGGCGACGGGGAGCTGTTTTTT.

This chain links TRBV19 with TRBJ1-6, with a tentative D call TRBD1 (6 bases). CDR1 and CDR2 from the germline V gene are LNHDA and SQIVND (reference sequence). Trimming took off 3 bases at V and 5 bases at J, with 20 bases between the two ends. CDR3 length equals 18 residues. The CDR3 nucleotides read TGTGCCAGTAGTATTTCCCCCGTATCAGGGGTTGATAATTCACCCCTCCACTTT. It is translated as CASSISPVSGVDNSPLHF.

The rearrangement links TRBV9 to TRBJ1-6, with a tentative D call TRBD1 (6 bases). The CDR3 totals 13 residues. Germline V gives CDR1 SGDLS, CDR2 YYNGEE. Trimming pared 3 bases from V and 11 bases from J, leaving 12 bases between. CDR3 DNA sequence: TGTGCCAGCAGCGGACAGGAACGTGCACCCCTCCACTTT. It is translated as CASSGQERAPLHF.

J is TRBJ1-1 and V is TRBV7-9; D is undetermined. Trimming stripped 1 base from V and 1 base from J, with 10 bases between. Germline assignment: CDR1 SEHNR and CDR2 FQNEAQ (reference sequence). The CDR3 extends over 15 amino acids. CDR3: CASSLGSGENTEAFF. The CDR3 DNA follows: TGTGCCAGCAGCTTAGGAAGCGGGGAGAACACTGAAGCTTTCTTT.

CDR3 nucleotides: TGTGCCAGCGGGGGACTAGCCCGTTCTGGGGAAGAGCAGTACTTC. Residues: CASGGLARSGEEQYF. This chain uses TRBV2 with TRBJ2-7, with 9 nucleotides matching TRBD2. This CDR3 spans 15 amino acids. Per the germline V gene, CDR1 is SNHLY and CDR2 is FYNNEI. V gave up 8 bases and J gave up 7 bases; unmatched junction bases: 15.

This chain links TRBV19 with TRBJ2-6; D might be TRBD2 (6 bases). The germline gives CDR1 LNHDA, CDR2 SQIVND (reference sequence). V was clipped by 3 bases and J by 0 bases, with 9 bases between them. The CDR3 loop spans 16 amino acids. The CDR3 region has the DNA TGTGCCAGTAGTATCGCCGGGAGCTCTGGGGCCAACGTCCTGACTTTC. It translates to CASSIAGSSGANVLTF.

V and J are TRBV30 and TRBJ1-1, with 9 bases fitting TRBD1. Looked up from germline, CDR1 is GTSNPN and CDR2 is SVGIG (reference sequence). This CDR3 is built from 12 residues. V was clipped by 4 bases and J by 10 bases; unmatched bases: 7. The CDR3 is CAWNTGGGRAFF. The CDR3 bases are TGTGCCTGGAATACAGGGGGCGGGAGAGCTTTCTTT. Drawing the rest from reference TRBV30 and TRBJ1-1, the complete variable domain is SQTIHQWPATLVQPVGSPLSLECTVEGTSNPNLYWYRQAAGRGLQLLFYSVGIGQISSEVPQNLSASRPQDRQFILSSKKLLLSDSGFYLCAWNTGGGRAFFGQGTRLTVV.

The V gene is TRBV19, the J gene TRBJ2-7; 11 nucleotides match TRBD2. Germline V gene data show CDR1 as LNHDA and CDR2 as SQIVND (reference sequence). The CDR3 totals 16 residues. Unmatched junction bases numbered 6, after V lost 4 bases and J lost 1 base. The CDR3 DNA reads TGTGCCAGTAGTAAGTTGGGGACTAGCGGATCCTACGAGCAGTACTTC. It specifies CASSKLGTSGSYEQYF.

The chain recombines TRBV6-5 with TRBJ1-1; D may be TRBD1 (5 bases). V was cut by 7 bases and J by 4 bases, with 13 bases left in between. Looked up from germline, CDR1 is MNHEY and CDR2 is SVGAGI. This CDR3 is 13 amino acids long. CDR3 nucleotides: TGTGCCAGCACCTTTGGCAGGGCCACTGAAGCTTTCTTT. Residues: CASTFGRATEAFF.

The DNA for the CDR3 is TGTGCCAGCGGAATTGGGACAGCCACTGAAGCTTTCTTT. This gives the protein CASGIGTATEAFF. The chain carries TRBV6-5 and TRBJ1-1; 7 bases line up with TRBD1. Germline V gene sequence: CDR1 MNHEY, CDR2 SVGAGI. J lost 4 bases, V lost 8 bases, and 7 bases had no gene match. The CDR3 extends over 13 amino acids.